The clone carrying this T cell receptor beta chain was found a few times. This CDR3 has 16 residues. V lost 0 bases to trimming and J lost 0 bases, with 9 bases between them. Per germline, CDR1 LNHDA and CDR2 SQIVND (reference sequence). This specimen belongs to a study of shared clonotypes between healthy human individuals. Study information: Each donor contributed plates that comprised three CD4 naive, three CD4 memory, two CD8 naive and one CD8 memory.

Assay execution took place at the deep level. Assay: immunoSEQ multiplex PCR; the TCRdb copy retains only in-frame clones and omits some. The sample contains about 990,000 clones, around 78% of which appear only once. The chain joins TRBV19 to TRBJ1-5; D is uncertain. The specimen sequenced was memory CD4+ T cells from PBMCs. Subset described: CD45RA-negative fraction. This receptor was identified in a man younger than 35 in good health. Some clones in this sample may be carry-over from other donors' samples. CDR3 loop: CASSIDRIYSNQPQHF. In DNA form, the CDR3 reads TGTGCCAGTAGTATAGATCGCATTTATAGCAATCAGCCCCAGCATTTT.